This TCR beta chain comes out of a study of T cells after yellow fever vaccination. 5'RACE template switching added a universal primer site and UMIs to TCR cDNA. TCRdb re-called the 5' RACE reads through MiXCR, storing one row per CDR3 protein. The sample consists of 120,000 or so distinct CDR3 sequences, roughly 15% of them appearing once. Findings and limits, study-wide: Primary-vaccination clones mostly resurfaced post-booster (96% CD4, approximately 87% CD8). Although most clonotypes did not, a small share appeared in both CD4 and CD8 compartments.

V lost 4 bases to trimming and J lost 2 bases, with 6 bases between them. The V gene's germline CDR1 is SGHTA and CDR2 FQGNSA. The CDR3 has 13 amino acids. A few counts support this clonotype. What it binds is not known. The chain employs TRBV7-2 and TRBJ2-1; D not certain. Specimen: CD8+ T cells sorted from PBMCs, collected 5 days after the yellow fever booster vaccination. The TCR sequence derives from a man in his late teens or twenties who received the YFV17D yellow fever vaccine. The CDR3 reads CASSSPTYNEQFF. The CDR3 region has the DNA TGTGCCAGCAGCTCGCCGACCTACAATGAGCAGTTCTTC.